The present TCR beta chain was sequenced within a study of response to subunit inactivated influenza vaccine listed by TCRdb under 2018. About the full investigation: To follow how T cells responded to a trivalent subunit inactivated influenza vaccine, the researchers relied on deep quantitative profiling of the T cell receptor repertoire.

In this sample, this clonotype turned up a few times. Its antigen is not yet known. Per-base quality was not reported, and no clone a single base away is much larger than it. V sheds 2 bases and J sheds 14 bases, leaving 10 bases between their ends. The CDR3 spans 12 residues, from the cysteine through the phenylalanine. The only DNA kept is the CDR3, 36 bases in frame from the first base. The CDR1 and CDR2 encoded by the germline V gene are KGHSH and LQKENI. Library prep was done by RT-PCR. Sequencing was carried out with an Illumina HiSeq 2500. The public sequencing data were trimmed at Q25 with fastp and processed into clonotypes with MiXCR by TCRdb, which kept only in-frame beta chains. Rows with one shared CDR3 protein collapse into an entry with the most common genes and DNA. For this sample the table gives about 780,000 distinct CDR3 sequences, of which about 18% were detected only once. The biggest ten clones account for 11% of the sample.

The paper's findings and limits, for the study overall: According to the authors, only a limited number of new T cells may be recruited by each seasonal influenza vaccination.

The rearrangement joined TRBV18 to TRBJ1-6; possibly the D gene is TRBD1, per 6 matching bases. The receptor's source is a man in his fifties or sixties who received an inactivated influenza vaccine. Donor details come from another sample of the same person, matched by shared clones. The sample was PBMCs from blood, taken roughly 5 days after vaccination. The DNA reads as follows: TGTGCCAGCTCACCAAGTACAGGGTCCCTCCACTTT. This gives the protein CASSPSTGSLHF.